This entry features one T cell receptor beta chain sequence. These data belong to a study of glioma-infiltrating T cells after dendritic cell vaccination. For the study at large: Glioblastoma patients came from Phase I and II dendritic cell vaccination trials. Treatment, given 2003 to 2012, was autologous tumor lysate-pulsed dendritic cell vaccination.

In germline, CDR1 is SNHLY, CDR2 FYNNEI. This CDR3 contains 13 residues. V shed 8 bases and J shed 3 bases, with 12 bases lying between them. Profiling relied on immunoSEQ multiplex PCR, and the TCRdb table lists in-frame clones only, not all of them. The sample has 49,000 or so clones, approximately 83% seen once. Sequenced material: blood, taken before dendritic cell vaccination. The sequence was obtained from a human donor with glioblastoma. V is TRBV2 and J is TRBJ2-3; weak D call: TRBD1 (6 bases). CDR3 loop: CASGGRPTDTQYF. CDR3 nucleotide sequence: TGTGCCAGCGGGGGCAGGCCTACAGATACGCAGTATTTT.